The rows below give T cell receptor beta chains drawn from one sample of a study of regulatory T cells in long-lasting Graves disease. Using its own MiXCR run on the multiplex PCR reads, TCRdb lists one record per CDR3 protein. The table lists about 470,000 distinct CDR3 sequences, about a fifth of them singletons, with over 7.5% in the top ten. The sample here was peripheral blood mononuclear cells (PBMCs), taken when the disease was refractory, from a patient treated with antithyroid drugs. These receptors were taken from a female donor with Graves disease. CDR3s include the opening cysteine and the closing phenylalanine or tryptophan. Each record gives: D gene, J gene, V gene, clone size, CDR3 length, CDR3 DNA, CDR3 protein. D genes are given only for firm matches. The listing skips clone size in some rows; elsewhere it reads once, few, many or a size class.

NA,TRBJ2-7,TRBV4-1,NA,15,TGCGCCAGCAGCCAAGATCCCGGCAGAGGTCGGGAGCAGTACTTC,CASSQDPGRGREQYF
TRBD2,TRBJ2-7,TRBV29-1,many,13,TGCAGCGTGGCGGGACTAGCGGGAGCCGAGCAGTACTTC,CSVAGLAGAEQYF
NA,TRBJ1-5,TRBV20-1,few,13,TGCAGTGCCCAGACAGTTAGCAATCAGCCCCAGCATTTT,CSAQTVSNQPQHF
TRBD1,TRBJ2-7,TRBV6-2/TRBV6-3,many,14,TGTGCCAGCAGTGAAGGGACAGAGACCTACGAGCAGTACTTC,CASSEGTETYEQYF
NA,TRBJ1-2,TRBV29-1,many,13,TGCAGCGTTGCCTCAGGGACCTACTATGGCTACACCTTC,CSVASGTYYGYTF
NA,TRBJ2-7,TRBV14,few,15,TGTGCCAGCAGCCCCATAGACGGTGTGGCCTACGAGCAGTACTTC,CASSPIDGVAYEQYF
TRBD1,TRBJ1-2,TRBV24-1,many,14,TGTGCCACCAGTGACGTGACAGGGGAGTATGGCTACACCTTC,CATSDVTGEYGYTF
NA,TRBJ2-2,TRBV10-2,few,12,TGCGCCAGCAGTCGCAAGGCCGGGGAGCTGTTTTTT,CASSRKAGELFF
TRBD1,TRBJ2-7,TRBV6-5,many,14,TGTGCCAGCAGTTACGGGACACAGGGGTACGAGCAGTACTTC,CASSYGTQGYEQYF
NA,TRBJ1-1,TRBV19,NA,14,TGTGCCAGTAGTATCGCCAGGAGAAACACTGAAGCTTTCTTT,CASSIARRNTEAFF
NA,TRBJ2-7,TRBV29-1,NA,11,TGCAGCGTTTACAGTTTGTACGAGCAGTACTTC,CSVYSLYEQYF
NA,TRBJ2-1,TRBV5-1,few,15,TGCGCCAGCAGCTTGAGTCTGAGCTCCTACAATGAGCAGTTCTTC,CASSLSLSSYNEQFF
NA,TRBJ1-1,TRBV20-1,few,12,TGCAGTGCTAGGTATCTGGGCACTGAAGCTTTCTTT,CSARYLGTEAFF
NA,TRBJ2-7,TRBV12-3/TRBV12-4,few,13,TGTGCCAGCAGTCCGGGGGCCAGTGGAGAGCAGTACTTC,CASSPGASGEQYF
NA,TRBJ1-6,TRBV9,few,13,TGTGCCAGCAGCCGGGGGGGGGATTCACCCCTCCACTTT,CASSRGGDSPLHF
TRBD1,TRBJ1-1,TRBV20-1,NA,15,TGCAGTGCCCCGGACAGGGGGATCGGGAACACTGAAGCTTTCTTT,CSAPDRGIGNTEAFF
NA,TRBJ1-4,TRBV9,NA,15,TGTGCCAGCAGCGTAGGAGGGGTAACTAATGAAAAACTGTTTTTT,CASSVGGVTNEKLFF
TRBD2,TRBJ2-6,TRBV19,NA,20,TGTGCCAGTAGTCCTCGGGGACTAGCGGGAGATCTCTGGGGGGCCAACGTCCTGACTTTC,CASSPRGLAGDLWGANVLTF
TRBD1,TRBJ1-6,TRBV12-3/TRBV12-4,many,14,TGTGCCAGCAAGCAGGGGGCCGAAACTTCACCCCTCCACTTT,CASKQGAETSPLHF
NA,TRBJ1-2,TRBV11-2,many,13,TGTGCCAGCAGCTTAGGAGGGGGTCGGGGCTACACCTTC,CASSLGGGRGYTF
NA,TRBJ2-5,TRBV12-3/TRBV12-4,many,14,TGTGCCAGCAGACAAACAGGGGGGGGGGAGACCCAGTACTTC,CASRQTGGGETQYF
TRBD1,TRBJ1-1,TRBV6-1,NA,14,TGTGCCAGCAGTGCACTTACCGGGACAGGGGGAGCTTTCTTT,CASSALTGTGGAFF
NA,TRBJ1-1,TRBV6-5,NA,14,TGTGCCAGCAGTTATCGGGCCTACCTCGCTGAAGCTTTCTTT,CASSYRAYLAEAFF
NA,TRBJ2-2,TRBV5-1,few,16,TGCGCCAGCAGGAAAAGTGGGGGCGAGGGAACCGGGGAGCTGTTTTTT,CASRKSGGEGTGELFF
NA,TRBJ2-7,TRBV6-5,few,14,TGTGCCAGCAGTTACGGGGCAGACCCCTACGAGCAGTACTTC,CASSYGADPYEQYF
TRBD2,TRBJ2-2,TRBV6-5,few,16,TGTGCCAGCAGTTACTTTTTAGCGGGGGACACCGGGGAGCTGTTTTTT,CASSYFLAGDTGELFF
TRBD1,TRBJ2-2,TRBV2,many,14,TGTGCCAGCATACAGGGGACGAACACCGGGGAGCTGTTTTTT,CASIQGTNTGELFF
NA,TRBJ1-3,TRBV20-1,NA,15,TGCAGTGCTAGAGACCCCGGTTACTCTGGAAACACCATATATTTT,CSARDPGYSGNTIYF
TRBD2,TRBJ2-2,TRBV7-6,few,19,TGTGCCAGCACCCCAAGACTAGCGGGAGGGCCGGTGAACACCGGGGAGCTGTTTTTT,CASTPRLAGGPVNTGELFF
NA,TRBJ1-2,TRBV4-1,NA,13,TGCGCCAGCAGCCAAGTGGGGCTGGGTGGCTACACCTTC,CASSQVGLGGYTF
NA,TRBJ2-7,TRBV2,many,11,TGTGCCAGCAGTGAAATTAAACAGGAGTGGTTC,CASSEIKQEWF
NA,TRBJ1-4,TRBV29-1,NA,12,TGCAGCGTTGTTTCCGGGAATGAAAAACTGTTTTTT,CSVVSGNEKLFF
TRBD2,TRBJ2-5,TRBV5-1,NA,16,TGCGCCAGCAGCTCATTCCCGAATTCGGGGGGGGAGACCCAGTACTTC,CASSSFPNSGGETQYF
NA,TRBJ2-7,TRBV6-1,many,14,TGTGCCAGCAGTGTCGATACGGTCCCCTACGAGCAGTACTTC,CASSVDTVPYEQYF
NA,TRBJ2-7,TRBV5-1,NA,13,TGCGCCAGCAGCTTGCAGGGTCTGTACGAGCAGTACTTC,CASSLQGLYEQYF
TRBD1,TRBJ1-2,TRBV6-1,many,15,TGTGCCAGCAGTCCCGTTGGGACAGGGAAGCATGGCTACACCTTC,CASSPVGTGKHGYTF
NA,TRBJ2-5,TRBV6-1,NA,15,TGTGCCAGCAGGGAAGGTGGGAGGAGGTGGGAGACCCAGTACTTC,CASREGGRRWETQYF
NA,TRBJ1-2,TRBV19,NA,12,TGTGCCAGCGGTCGGGGGGACTATGGCTACACCTTC,CASGRGDYGYTF
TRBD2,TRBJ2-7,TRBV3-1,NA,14,TGTGCCAGCAGCCAATCAGCGGGGCTTCCCATCCAGAACTTC,CASSQSAGLPIQNF
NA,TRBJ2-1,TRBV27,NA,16,TGTGCCAGCAGTTTACTCCAGCGCTTGGGATCGAATGAGCAGTTCTTC,CASSLLQRLGSNEQFF
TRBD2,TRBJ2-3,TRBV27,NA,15,TGTGCCAGCAGTTTTGGGCTAGCGGGAGTAGATACGCAGTATTTT,CASSFGLAGVDTQYF
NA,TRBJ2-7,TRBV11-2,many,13,TGTGCCAGCAGCTTAACTCGACGGGCCGAGCAGTACTTC,CASSLTRRAEQYF
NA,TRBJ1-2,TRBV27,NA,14,TGTGCCAGCAGGCCGACAGGATCTAACTATGGCTACACCTTC,CASRPTGSNYGYTF
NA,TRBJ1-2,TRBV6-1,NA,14,TGTGCCAGCAGTGAAGAGTCAGGGAACTATGGCTACACCTTC,CASSEESGNYGYTF
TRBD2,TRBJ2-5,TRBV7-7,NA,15,TGTGCTAGCAGCCCGACTAGCGGCGGGCGGGAGACCCAGTACTTC,CASSPTSGGRETQYF
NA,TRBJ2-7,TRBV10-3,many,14,TGTGCCATCAGTCCGGGACTTAGCTCCTACGAGCAGTACTTC,CAISPGLSSYEQYF
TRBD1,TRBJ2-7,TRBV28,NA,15,TGTGCCAGCAGTAGCGGACAGGGTAAGATTTACGAGCAGTACTTC,CASSSGQGKIYEQYF
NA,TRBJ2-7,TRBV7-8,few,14,TGTGCCAGCAGCTTTAGCGGAAGCAAATACGAGCAGTACTTC,CASSFSGSKYEQYF